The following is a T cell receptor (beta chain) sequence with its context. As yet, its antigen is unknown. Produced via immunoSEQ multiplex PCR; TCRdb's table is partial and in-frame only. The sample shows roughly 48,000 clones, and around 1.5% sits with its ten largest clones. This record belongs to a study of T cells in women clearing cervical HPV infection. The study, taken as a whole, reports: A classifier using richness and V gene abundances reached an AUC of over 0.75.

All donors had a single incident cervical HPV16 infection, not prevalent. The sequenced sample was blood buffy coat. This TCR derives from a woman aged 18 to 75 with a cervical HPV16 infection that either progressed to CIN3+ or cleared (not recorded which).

The CDR3 here is CASSSRGLLFF. The covered CDR3 bases are TGTGCCAGCAGTTCCCGGGGACTA. The chain uses TRBV2 and TRBJ1-4; perhaps TRBD1 as D (5 bases). From the germline J gene comes the end of the CDR3, since the read stops 3 residues before it. From germline, CDR1 is SNHLY and CDR2 FYNNEI. CDR3 size: 11 residues.